The 2 T cell receptor beta chains reported below all come from one sample, sequenced in a study of T-cell memory formation after mild COVID-19. TCRdb re-derived calls from the 5' RACE reads in MiXCR, one entry per CDR3 protein. The sample carries some 180,000 distinct CDR3 sequences, 18% recorded once. Input material: PBMCs or a T cell subset sorted from them (not recorded which). Every receptor here comes from a man aged 18 to 29 who had mild COVID-19 (a few samples of this study predate the infection). Cell type and time point are not known.

This clonotype was found a few times. The chain has TRBV5-1 and TRBJ1-2; TRBD1 aligns across 7 bases. V shed 0 bases, J shed 7 bases, and the junction held 9 bases outside the gene matches. Germline CDR1 reads SGHRS; CDR2 reads YFSETQ. This CDR3 has 15 residues. CDR3 in amino acids: CASSLAVTGSGGYTF. As DNA, the CDR3 is TGCGCCAGCAGCTTGGCCGTGACAGGGAGCGGTGGCTACACCTTC.

The chain combines TRBV5-1 with TRBJ2-3; D may be TRBD2 (6 bases). The CDR3 runs to 15 residues. Trimming left V 5 bases short and J 0 bases short, with 13 bases between. The germline V gene encodes CDR1 SGHRS and CDR2 YFSETQ. As DNA, the CDR3 is TGCGCCAGCAGTACCCGCGGGGAGAGCACAGATACGCAGTATTTT. This gives the protein CASSTRGESTDTQYF.